Listed below are T cell receptor beta chains from one sample, sequenced in a study of beta chain features in type 1 diabetes. TCRdb's table, derived via immunoSEQ multiplex PCR, lists solely in-frame clones and lacks some. The sample includes almost 350,000 clones, approximately 10% of them seen just once. Material for sequencing was central memory CD4+ T cells from blood. These receptor sequences come from a man aged 30 to 39 with type 1 diabetes. Each CDR3 is given with its conserved first and last residue. The D gene is left open where the match is weak. Size is omitted from some rows. Given values are once, few, many or a class for expanded clones.

j_call clone_size v_call d_call cdr3_aa cdr3_nt
TRBJ1-1 few TRBV7-9 NA CASSPTGQANTEAFF TGTGCCAGCAGCCCGACTGGGCAGGCGAACACTGAAGCTTTCTTT
TRBJ1-5 NA TRBV6-1 NA CASSEAGQGNNQPQHF TGTGCCAGCAGTGAAGCAGGACAAGGAAACAATCAGCCCCAGCATTTT
TRBJ1-2 few TRBV7-2 NA CASSLAQGPHGYTF TGTGCCAGCAGCTTGGCGCAGGGGCCCCATGGCTACACCTTC
TRBJ2-1 NA TRBV29-1 NA CSVDYLERGSYNEQFF TGCAGCGTTGACTATCTTGAACGGGGCTCCTACAATGAGCAGTTCTTC
TRBJ2-1 few TRBV27 TRBD2 CASSQGRGGYNEQFF TGTGCCAGCAGTCAAGGGCGGGGGGGATACAATGAGCAGTTCTTC
TRBJ2-1 few TRBV6-5 NA CASSFDGQSINEQFF TGTGCCAGCAGTTTTGATGGACAGAGTATCAATGAGCAGTTCTTC
TRBJ1-5 NA TRBV28 NA CASSDYSNQPQHF TGTGCCAGCAGTGATTATAGCAATCAGCCCCAGCATTTT
TRBJ2-7 NA TRBV18 NA CASSENSLSFYEQYF TGTGCCAGCTCAGAGAACAGCCTTAGCTTTTACGAGCAGTACTTC
TRBJ1-2 NA TRBV29-1 NA CSVEDGGRGGYTF TGCAGCGTTGAAGATGGGGGGCGGGGTGGCTACACCTTC
TRBJ2-1 NA TRBV27 TRBD2 CASSQTSGALSFTYNEQFF TGTGCCAGCAGTCAGACTAGCGGGGCGTTGTCCTTTACCTACAATGAGCAGTTCTTC
TRBJ1-5 NA TRBV5-6 NA CASSIQGSSNQPQHF TGTGCCAGCAGTATACAGGGAAGTAGCAATCAGCCCCAGCATTTT
TRBJ2-4 few TRBV2 NA CASSGVTGLAKNIQYF TGTGCCAGCAGTGGGGTAACAGGTCTAGCCAAAAACATTCAGTACTTC
TRBJ2-7 NA TRBV29-1 NA CSQSLGGRTYEQYF TGCAGCCAGTCCCTCGGGGGGCGAACCTACGAGCAGTACTTC
TRBJ2-7 few TRBV7-8 TRBD1 CASSKDRGLSYEQYF TGTGCCAGCAGCAAGGACAGGGGGCTTTCCTACGAGCAGTACTTC
TRBJ2-7 NA TRBV5-6 NA CASSYREMQYF TGTGCCAGCAGCTACCGGGAAATGCAGTACTTC
TRBJ1-2 NA TRBV5-6 NA CASSLGAVNGYTF TGTGCCAGCAGCTTGGGCGCCGTGAATGGCTACACCTTC
TRBJ1-2 few TRBV6-5 TRBD1 CASSPGEGAGYGYTF TGTGCCAGCAGCCCCGGGGAGGGGGCTGGATATGGCTACACCTTC
TRBJ1-6 NA TRBV5-6 NA CASSFDSSYNSPLHF TGTGCCAGCAGCTTCGATAGCTCCTATAATTCACCCCTCCACTTT
TRBJ2-5 few TRBV30 TRBD2 CAWRPPGLATETQYF TGTGCCTGGAGGCCCCCGGGACTAGCGACGGAGACCCAGTACTTC
TRBJ2-5 NA TRBV5-1 NA CASSNQETQYF TGCGCCAGCTCAAACCAAGAGACCCAGTACTTC
TRBJ2-1 NA TRBV7-9 TRBD1 CASSGQGANEQFF TGTGCCAGCAGCGGACAGGGGGCCAATGAGCAGTTCTTC
TRBJ2-6 few TRBV5-4 NA CASGISGANVLTF TGTGCCAGCGGGATCTCTGGGGCCAACGTCCTGACTTTC
TRBJ1-1 NA TRBV30 NA CAWEGGGYTEAFF TGTGCCTGGGAGGGTGGAGGGTACACTGAAGCTTTCTTT
TRBJ2-1 many TRBV10-3 NA CAISEDGGQFF TGTGCCATCAGTGAGGATGGGGGGCAGTTCTTC
TRBJ2-1 NA TRBV5-1 TRBD1 CASSLDAQGEYNEQFF TGCGCCAGCAGCTTGGACGCGCAGGGGGAGTACAATGAGCAGTTCTTC